Given below is one TCR beta chain in context. Its antigen is still unknown. At deep level, the assay was performed. TCRdb's table, derived via immunoSEQ multiplex PCR, lists solely in-frame clones and lacks some. The top ten hold around 1.1% of the sample, which has 2 million to 2.5 million clones, less than 95% seen once. CD45RO-negative, CCR7-positively selected cells formed the naive CD8 fraction, excluding terminally differentiated effector memory CD45RA+ cells. The data were obtained in a study of shared clonotypes between healthy human individuals. Study conclusions and caveats: Researchers found naive subsets generally carried larger estimated richness than memory subsets.

The CDR3 sequence is 13 residues long. With 10 bases removed from V and 5 bases from J, the gap between germline ends came to 18 bases. Germline CDR1 reads SNHLY; CDR2 reads FYNNEI. This sequence originates from a man aged 18-30 years in good health. The source material was naive CD8+ T cells sorted from blood. The chain is built from TRBV2 and TRBJ2-7, with D possibly being TRBD2 (5 bases). The chain's CDR3 is CAIAGVGNDEQYF. As DNA, the CDR3 is TGTGCCATCGCCGGGGTAGGGAACGACGAGCAGTACTTC. Complete variable domain (other parts from reference TRBV2 and TRBJ2-7): EPEVTQTPSHQVTQMGQEVILRCVPISNHLYFYWYRQILGQKVEFLVSFYNNEISEKSEIFDDQFSVERPDGSNFTLKIRSTKLEDSAMYFCAIAGVGNDEQYFGPGTRLTVT.